The sequence of this T cell receptor (beta chain) was determined in a study of siplizumab effects on memory and regulatory T cells. The study, taken as a whole, reports: Unstimulated subsets accounted for the mapping of only a minor share of the clones that were alloreactive. Naive T cells were seen as more diverse than memory cells and as major alloresponse contributors. Left unconfirmed was the suppressive function of proliferating Tregs from siplizumab cultures. Roughly 80-95% of proliferating CD4+ or CD8+ clones defied assignment to a naive or memory phenotype.

Regarding this clone: Its antigen is unknown.

Repertoires were generated with immunoSEQ multiplex PCR, while TCRdb's copy carries only in-frame clones and drops some. The sample holds about 100,000 clones, 90% to 95% seen once. Material: Tregs sorted from blood. The sequence derives from a human donor in good health.

As DNA, the CDR3 is TGTGCCAGCAGCTCCATACCCCCTCTTCAGCCCCAGCATTTT. It specifies CASSSIPPLQPQHF. The chain joins TRBV6-6 to TRBJ1-5, with D uncertain. V lost 6 bases and J lost 6, with 15 bases in between. Germline CDR1 reads MNHNY; CDR2 reads SVGAGI (reference sequence). This CDR3 has 14 residues.